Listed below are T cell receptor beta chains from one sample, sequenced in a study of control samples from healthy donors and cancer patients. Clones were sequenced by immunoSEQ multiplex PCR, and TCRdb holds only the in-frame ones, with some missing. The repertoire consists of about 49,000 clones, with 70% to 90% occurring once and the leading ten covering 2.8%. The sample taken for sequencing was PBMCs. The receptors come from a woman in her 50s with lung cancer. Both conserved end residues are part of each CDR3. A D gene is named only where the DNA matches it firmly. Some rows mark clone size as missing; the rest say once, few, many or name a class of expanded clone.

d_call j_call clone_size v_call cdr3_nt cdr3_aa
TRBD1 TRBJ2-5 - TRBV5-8 TGTGCCAGCAGCTTACAGGGGGCGAGTGTTGAGACCCAGTACTTC CASSLQGASVETQYF
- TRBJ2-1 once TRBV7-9 TGTGCCAGCAGCTCCGCCGACCCCCATAAGTACAATGAGCAGTTCTTC CASSSADPHKYNEQFF
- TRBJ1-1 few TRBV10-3 TGTGCCATCAGTGATATCGGACCGAGGAACACTGAAGCTTTCTTT CAISDIGPRNTEAFF
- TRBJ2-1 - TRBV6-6 TGTGCCAGCAGTTACGTCCGGGATGAGCAGTTCTTC CASSYVRDEQFF
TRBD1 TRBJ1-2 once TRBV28 TGTGCCAGCAGTTGGGAACGGACAGGGTATGGCTACACCTTC CASSWERTGYGYTF
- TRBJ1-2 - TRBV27 TGTGCCAGCAGGACTTGGGGATTAGAGGGCTACACCTTC CASRTWGLEGYTF
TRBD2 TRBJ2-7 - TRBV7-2 TGTGCCAGCAGCCTAGCGGGGGGGCGAAACGAGCAGTACTTC CASSLAGGRNEQYF
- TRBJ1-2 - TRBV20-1 TGCAGTGCTCCCTGGGATCATGGCTACACCTTC CSAPWDHGYTF
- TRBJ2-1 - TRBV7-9 TGTGCCAGCAGCTTAGGTCCCGCAGCCTACAATGAGCAGTTCTTC CASSLGPAAYNEQFF
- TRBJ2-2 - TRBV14 TGTGCCAGCAGCCTGGGACCGAACACCGGGGAGCTGTTTTTT CASSLGPNTGELFF
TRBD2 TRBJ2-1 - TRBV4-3 TGCGCCAGCAGCCAAGGGACTAGCGGATCGGATGAGCAGTTCTTC CASSQGTSGSDEQFF
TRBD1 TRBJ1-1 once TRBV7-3 TGTGCCAGCAGCTCCACAGGGGTGGACACTGAAGCTTTCTTT CASSSTGVDTEAFF
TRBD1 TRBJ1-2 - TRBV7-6 TGTGCCAGCAGCCCTGGACAGGGCGGCTATGGCTACACCTTC CASSPGQGGYGYTF
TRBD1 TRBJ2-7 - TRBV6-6 TGTGCCAGCAGTCAGGACAGGTTGGACTCCTACGAGCAGTACTTC CASSQDRLDSYEQYF
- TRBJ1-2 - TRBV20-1 TGCAGTGCTAGCAAGGAGTATGGCTACACCTTC CSASKEYGYTF